Shown below are 13 T cell receptor beta chains from a single sample sequenced in a study of blood T cell repertoires in COVID-19. Profiled with immunoSEQ multiplex PCR; TCRdb holds only in-frame clones, not every one. The profile shows around 40,000 clones, about 90% of them singletons. Sequenced input: peripheral blood. The receptors come from an elderly woman with acute or convalescent COVID-19.

The genes are TRBV20-1 and TRBJ2-1; D may be TRBD1 (6 bases). V dropped 7 bases and J dropped 8 bases, with 6 bases sitting between them. CDR1 and CDR2 (germline): DFQATT, SNEGSKA (reference sequence). The CDR3 has 9 amino acids. The CDR3 protein is CSEGDEQFF. CDR3 DNA sequence: TGCAGTGAGGGGGATGAGCAGTTCTTC.

This clone was observed a handful of times. J is TRBJ1-1 and V is TRBV7-3; weak D call: TRBD1 (5 bases). The CDR3 has 13 residues. Germline CDR1 reads SGHTA; CDR2 reads FQGTGA. V lost 5 bases and J 1 base, leaving 8 bases between the germline ends. The CDR3: CASSLGQNTEAFF. Here the CDR3 DNA reads TGTGCCAGCAGCCTTGGACAGAACACTGAAGCTTTCTTT.

The J gene is TRBJ2-7, the V gene TRBV5-5; the D gene is possibly TRBD1 (6 bases). Germline values: CDR1 SGHKS, CDR2 YYEKEE (reference sequence). Trimming took 0 bases from V and 6 from J, leaving 10 bases between them. The CDR3 is made up of 13 amino acids. CDR3 nucleotides: TGTGCCAGCAGCTTGGACAGGGCACTCGAGCAGTACTTC. Residues: CASSLDRALEQYF.

The chain employs TRBV19 and TRBJ2-7; 7 bases align to TRBD1. The CDR3 runs to 13 residues. Germline V CDR1 and CDR2: LNHDA, SQIVND (reference sequence). V trimming: 9 bases; J trimming: 4 bases; junction bases outside the gene matches: 9. Here the CDR3 DNA reads TGTGCCAGCGGGGCAGGGGGTAAATACGAGCAGTACTTC. As protein: CASGAGGKYEQYF.

As concerns this clone: The same CDR3 arises from other DNA sequences in this sample as well. This chain connects TRBV6-2 or TRBV6-3 to TRBJ2-5; 15 bases map to TRBD2. Trimming cost V 2 bases and J 4 bases; bases outside gene matches: 5. Germline V CDR1 and CDR2: MNHEY, SVGEGT. The CDR3 spans 17 residues. Here the CDR3 DNA reads TGTGCCAGCAGTTACGGACTAGCGGGGGGGCCGGGAGAGACCCAGTACTTC. Protein: CASSYGLAGGPGETQYF.

The chain combines TRBV5-8 with TRBJ1-2; TRBD1 matches 9 bases. The germline V gene encodes CDR1 SGHTS and CDR2 YDEGEE. The CDR3 is made up of 15 amino acids. With 1 base clipped from V and 4 bases from J, the junction kept 5 bases outside the gene matches. The DNA for the CDR3 is TGTGCCAGCAGCTTGAGGGGGGGACAGGGCTATGGCTACACCTTC. The encoded protein is CASSLRGGQGYGYTF.

The V call is TRBV5-4, the J call TRBJ1-2; TRBD1 matches at 11 bases. J gave up 8 bases and V 4 bases, and 7 bases lay outside the gene matches. The CDR3 runs to 14 residues. Germline CDR1 is SGHNT and CDR2 is YYREEE (reference sequence). The CDR3 sequence is CASSGSDRGQGYTF. In nucleotides, the CDR3 is TGTGCCAGCAGCGGATCGGACAGGGGGCAAGGCTACACCTTC.

This clone appeared a single time. The V gene is TRBV18, the J gene TRBJ2-7; 10 bases are shared with TRBD1. Germline V gene lookup returns CDR1 KGHSH and CDR2 LQKENI. The CDR3 consists of 15 residues. V lost 3 bases to trimming and J lost 5 bases; unmatched junction nucleotides: 7. The CDR3 here is CASSPSRGQGNEQYF. The CDR3 nucleotides are TGTGCCAGCTCACCTTCGAGGGGACAGGGGAACGAGCAGTACTTC. The whole variable domain, filled in from reference TRBV18 and TRBJ2-7, reads NAGVMQNPRHLVRRRGQEARLRCSPMKGHSHVYWYRQLPEEGLKFMVYLQKENIIDESGMPKERFSAEFPKEGPSILRIQQVVRGDSAAYFCASSPSRGQGNEQYFGPGTRLTVT.

This chain connects TRBV7-9 to TRBJ1-3, with D possibly matching TRBD1 (6 bases). In germline, CDR1 is SEHNR, CDR2 FQNEAQ (reference sequence). This CDR3 is 16 amino acids long. V dropped 1 base and J dropped 0 bases, with 10 bases sitting between them. The CDR3 loop is CASSLGGGHSGNTIYF. The CDR3 DNA follows: TGTGCCAGCAGCTTAGGAGGGGGACACTCTGGAAACACCATATATTTT.

The chain couples TRBV30 to TRBJ2-1; 8 nucleotides align to TRBD1. Germline-derived CDR1 and CDR2 are GTSNPN and SVGIG (reference sequence). J lost 9 bases, V lost 4 bases, and 11 bases had no gene match. The CDR3 length is 14 residues. CDR3 coding DNA: TGTGCCTGGATGGGTGACAGGGGTTCGAGTGAGCAGTTCTTC. This gives the protein CAWMGDRGSSEQFF.

The chain couples TRBV5-4 to TRBJ2-3, with 7 bases aligning to TRBD1. This CDR3 is built from 15 residues. CDR1 SGHNT and CDR2 YYREEE come from the germline V gene (reference sequence). Losses at the gene ends were 6 bases for V and 4 bases for J; bases not matched to a gene: 11. The CDR3 DNA reads as TGTGCCAGCAACTCACAGGGGAAGCTGGCAGATACGCAGTATTTT. This gives the protein CASNSQGKLADTQYF.

The chain couples TRBV3-1 (or the pseudogene TRBV3-2) to TRBJ1-4; the match to TRBD1 covers 8 bases. The CDR3 totals 16 residues. The V segment lost 0 bases and the J segment 10 bases; nucleotides outside the gene matches: 10. The germline gives CDR1 LGHDT, CDR2 YNNKEL (reference sequence). CDR3 bases: TGTGCCAGCAGCCAAGATTCAGGACAGGGTGGAGGAAAACTGTTTTTT. This codes for CASSQDSGQGGGKLFF.

This clone was seen once. The rearrangement joins TRBV7-2 to TRBJ2-5; TRBD1 aligns across 8 bases. In germline, CDR1 is SGHTA, CDR2 FQGNSA. CDR3 length: 16 residues. V lost 1 base and J lost 4; bases outside the gene matches: 8. CDR3 sequence (DNA): TGTGCCAGCAGCTTAGGAGGGACAGGTGTTGGAGAGACCCAGTACTTC. Amino acids: CASSLGGTGVGETQYF.